The T cell receptor beta chain described here comes from a study of shared clonotypes between healthy human individuals. The study, taken as a whole, reports: Several donors shared around 5.1% of their naive CD4 clonotypes. At large depth, rarefaction still showed sorted-subset sequencing to be incomplete.

With 2 bases removed from V and 8 bases from J, the gap between germline ends came to 12 bases. Per germline, CDR1 SGHTA and CDR2 FQGTGA. The CDR3 is made up of 13 amino acids. Once extracted for a subset, genomic DNA was divided evenly among several immunoSEQ plates. Measured with immunoSEQ multiplex PCR; TCRdb has only the in-frame clones, and not every one. Among millions of clones listed, about 92% were seen once. Note on this clone: Its target is not known.

Investigators divided CD4+ cells into CD45RA+ naive and CD45RA-negative memory subsets. This receptor was obtained from a man between 18 and 29 years old in good health. The chain is built from TRBV7-3 and TRBJ1-2; no firm D call. Specimen: naive CD4+ T cells sorted from blood. Described subset: CD45RA+ positively selected. The CDR3 sequence is CASSLPLRSGYTF. CDR3 in DNA: TGTGCCAGCAGCTTACCCCTTAGGTCAGGCTACACCTTC.